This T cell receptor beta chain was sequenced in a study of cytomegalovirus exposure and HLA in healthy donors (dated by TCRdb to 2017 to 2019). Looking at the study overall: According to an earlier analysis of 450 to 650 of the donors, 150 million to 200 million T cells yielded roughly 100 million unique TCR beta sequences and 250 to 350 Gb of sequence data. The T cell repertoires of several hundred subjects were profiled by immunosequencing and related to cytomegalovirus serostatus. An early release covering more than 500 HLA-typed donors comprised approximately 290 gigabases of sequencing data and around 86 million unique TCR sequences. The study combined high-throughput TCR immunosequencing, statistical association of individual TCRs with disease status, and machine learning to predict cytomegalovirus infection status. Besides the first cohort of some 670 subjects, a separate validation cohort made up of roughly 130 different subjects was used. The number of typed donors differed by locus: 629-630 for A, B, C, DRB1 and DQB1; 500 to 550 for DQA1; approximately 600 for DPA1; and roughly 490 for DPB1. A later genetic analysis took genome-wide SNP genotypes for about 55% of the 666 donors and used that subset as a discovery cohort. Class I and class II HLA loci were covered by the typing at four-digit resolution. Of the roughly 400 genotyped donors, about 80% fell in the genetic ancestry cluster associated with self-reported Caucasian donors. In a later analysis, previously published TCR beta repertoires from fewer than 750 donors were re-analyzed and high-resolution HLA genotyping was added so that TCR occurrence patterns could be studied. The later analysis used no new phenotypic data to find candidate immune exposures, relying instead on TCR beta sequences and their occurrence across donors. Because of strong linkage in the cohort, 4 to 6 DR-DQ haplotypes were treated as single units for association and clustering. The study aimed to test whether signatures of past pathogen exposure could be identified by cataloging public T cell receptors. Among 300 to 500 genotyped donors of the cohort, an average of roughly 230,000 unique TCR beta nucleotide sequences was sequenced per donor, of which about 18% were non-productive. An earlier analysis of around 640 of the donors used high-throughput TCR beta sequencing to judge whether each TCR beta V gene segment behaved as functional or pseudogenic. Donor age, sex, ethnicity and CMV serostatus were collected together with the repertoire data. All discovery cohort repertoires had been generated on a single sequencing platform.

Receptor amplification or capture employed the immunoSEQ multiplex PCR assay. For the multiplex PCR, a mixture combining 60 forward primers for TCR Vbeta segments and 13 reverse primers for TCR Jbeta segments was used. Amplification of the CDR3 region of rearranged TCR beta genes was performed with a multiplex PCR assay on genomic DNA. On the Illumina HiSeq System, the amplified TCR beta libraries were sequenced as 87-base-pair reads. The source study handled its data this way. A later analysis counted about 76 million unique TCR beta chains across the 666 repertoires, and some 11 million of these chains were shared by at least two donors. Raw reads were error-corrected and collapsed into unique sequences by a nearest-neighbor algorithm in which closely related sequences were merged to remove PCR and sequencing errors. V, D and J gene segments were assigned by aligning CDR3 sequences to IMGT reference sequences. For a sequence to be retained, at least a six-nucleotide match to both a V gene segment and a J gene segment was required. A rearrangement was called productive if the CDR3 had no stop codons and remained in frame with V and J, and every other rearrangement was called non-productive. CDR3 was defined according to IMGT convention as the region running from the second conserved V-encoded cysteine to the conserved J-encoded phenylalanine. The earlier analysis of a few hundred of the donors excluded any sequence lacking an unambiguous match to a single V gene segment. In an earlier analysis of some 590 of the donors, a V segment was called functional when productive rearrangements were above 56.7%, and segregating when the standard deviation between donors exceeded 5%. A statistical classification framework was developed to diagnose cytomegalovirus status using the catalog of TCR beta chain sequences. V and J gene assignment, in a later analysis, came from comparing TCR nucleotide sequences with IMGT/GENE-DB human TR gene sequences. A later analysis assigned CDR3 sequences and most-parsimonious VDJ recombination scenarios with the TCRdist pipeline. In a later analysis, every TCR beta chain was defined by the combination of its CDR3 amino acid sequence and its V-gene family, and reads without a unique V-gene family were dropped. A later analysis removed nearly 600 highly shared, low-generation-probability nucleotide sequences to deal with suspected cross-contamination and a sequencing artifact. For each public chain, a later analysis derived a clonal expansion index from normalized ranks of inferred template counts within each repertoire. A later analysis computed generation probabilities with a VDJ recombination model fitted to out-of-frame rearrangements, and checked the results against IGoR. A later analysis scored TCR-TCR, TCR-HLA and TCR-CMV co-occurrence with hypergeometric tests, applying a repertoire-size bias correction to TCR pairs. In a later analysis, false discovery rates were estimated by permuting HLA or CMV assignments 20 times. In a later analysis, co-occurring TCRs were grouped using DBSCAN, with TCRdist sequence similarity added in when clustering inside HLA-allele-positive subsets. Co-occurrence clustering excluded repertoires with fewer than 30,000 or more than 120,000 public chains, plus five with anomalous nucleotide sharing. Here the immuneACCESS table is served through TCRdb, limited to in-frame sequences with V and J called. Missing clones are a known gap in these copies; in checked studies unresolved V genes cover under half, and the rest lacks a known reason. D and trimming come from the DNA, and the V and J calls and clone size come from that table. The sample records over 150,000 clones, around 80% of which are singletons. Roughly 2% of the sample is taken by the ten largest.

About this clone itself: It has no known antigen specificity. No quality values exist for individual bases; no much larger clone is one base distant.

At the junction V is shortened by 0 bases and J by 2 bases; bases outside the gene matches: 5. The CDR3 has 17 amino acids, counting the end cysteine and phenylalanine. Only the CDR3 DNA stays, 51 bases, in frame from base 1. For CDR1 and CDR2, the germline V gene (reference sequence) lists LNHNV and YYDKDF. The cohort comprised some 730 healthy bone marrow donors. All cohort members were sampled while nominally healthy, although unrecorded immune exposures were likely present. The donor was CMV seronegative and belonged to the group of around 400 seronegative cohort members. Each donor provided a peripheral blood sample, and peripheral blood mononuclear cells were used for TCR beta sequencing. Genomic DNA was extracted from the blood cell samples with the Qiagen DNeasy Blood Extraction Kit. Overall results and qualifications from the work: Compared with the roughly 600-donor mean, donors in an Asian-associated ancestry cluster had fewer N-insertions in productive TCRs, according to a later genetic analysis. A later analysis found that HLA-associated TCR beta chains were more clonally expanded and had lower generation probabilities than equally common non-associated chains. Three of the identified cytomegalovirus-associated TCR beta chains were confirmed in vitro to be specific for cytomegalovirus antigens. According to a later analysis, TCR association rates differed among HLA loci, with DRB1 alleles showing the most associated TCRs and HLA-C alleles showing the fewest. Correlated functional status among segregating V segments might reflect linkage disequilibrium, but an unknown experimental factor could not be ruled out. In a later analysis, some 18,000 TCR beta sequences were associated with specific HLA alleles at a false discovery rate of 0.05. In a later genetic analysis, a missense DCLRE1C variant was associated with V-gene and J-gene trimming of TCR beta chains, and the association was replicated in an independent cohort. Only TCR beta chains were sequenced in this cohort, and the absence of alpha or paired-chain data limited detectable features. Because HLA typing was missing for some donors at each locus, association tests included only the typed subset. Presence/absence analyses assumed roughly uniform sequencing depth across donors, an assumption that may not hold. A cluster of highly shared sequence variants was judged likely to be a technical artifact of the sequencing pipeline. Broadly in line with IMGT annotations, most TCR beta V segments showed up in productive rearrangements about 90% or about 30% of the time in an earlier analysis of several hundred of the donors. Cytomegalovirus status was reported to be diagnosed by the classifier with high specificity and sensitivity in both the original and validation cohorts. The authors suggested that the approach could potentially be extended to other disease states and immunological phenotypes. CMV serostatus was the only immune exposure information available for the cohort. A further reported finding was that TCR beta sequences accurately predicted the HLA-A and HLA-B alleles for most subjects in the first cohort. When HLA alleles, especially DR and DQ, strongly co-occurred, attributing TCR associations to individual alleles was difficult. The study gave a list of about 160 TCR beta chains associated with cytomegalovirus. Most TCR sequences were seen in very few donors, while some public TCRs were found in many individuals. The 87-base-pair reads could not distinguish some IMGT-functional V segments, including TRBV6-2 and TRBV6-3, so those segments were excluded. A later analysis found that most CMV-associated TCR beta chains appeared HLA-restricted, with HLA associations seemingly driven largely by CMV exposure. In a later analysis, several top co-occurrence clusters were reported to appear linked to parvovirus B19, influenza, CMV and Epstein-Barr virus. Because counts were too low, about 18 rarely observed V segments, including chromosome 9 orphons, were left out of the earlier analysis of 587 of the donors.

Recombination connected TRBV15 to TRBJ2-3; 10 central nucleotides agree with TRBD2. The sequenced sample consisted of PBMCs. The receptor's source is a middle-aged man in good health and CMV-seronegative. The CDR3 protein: CATSRDQLAGTTDTQYF. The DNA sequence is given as TGTGCCACCAGCAGAGATCAACTAGCGGGAACCACAGATACGCAGTATTTT.